The following is a T cell receptor (beta chain) sequence with its context. The target antigen is unknown. The trim removed 5 bases at V and 4 bases at J, leaving 5 bases unmatched. Germline assignment: CDR1 SGHRS and CDR2 YFSETQ. The CDR3 runs to 15 residues. The sample originates from a study of shared clonotypes between healthy human individuals. Study-wide points: An expected dependence of interdonor clonotype sharing on sequencing depth was noted.

The assay was carried out at the deep level. Generated by immunoSEQ multiplex PCR, the TCRdb table keeps only in-frame clones and is missing some. The sample has 1,400,000 or so clones, 98% seen once. This chain links TRBV5-1 with TRBJ2-3, with 12 nucleotides matching TRBD2. Input material: naive CD4+ T cells sorted from blood. As for subset: CD45RA+ positively selected. The receptor was isolated from a man aged 30 to 45 in good health. In DNA, the CDR3 is TGCGCCAGCAGGAGACTAGCGGGAGACGCAGATACGCAGTATTTT. Its translation is CASRRLAGDADTQYF.